This is a list of T cell receptor beta chains from one sample in a study of blood T cell repertoires in COVID-19. The method was immunoSEQ multiplex PCR; TCRdb's version includes in-frame clones alone and lacks a portion of them. This table holds tens of thousands of clones, roughly 80% found once. The specimen sequenced was peripheral blood. The receptors shown here come from a man aged 45-65 years with acute or convalescent COVID-19. Both conserved end residues are part of each CDR3. The D gene is left open where the match is weak. Clone size is given for some rows only: seen once, a few or many times, or a class if the clone is expanded.

CDR3aa: CASSVEPGRASPLHF; CDR3nt: TGTGCCAGCAGCGTAGAGCCAGGGAGGGCTTCACCCCTCCACTTT; d_gene: NA; v_gene: TRBV9; j_gene: TRBJ1-6; abundance: NA
CDR3aa: CASNKYSGERSYF; CDR3nt: TGTGCCAGCAACAAATACAGCGGAGAACGTTCGTATTTT; d_gene: NA; v_gene: TRBV7-9; j_gene: TRBJ2-3; abundance: NA
CDR3aa: CASKGLGGTGPQYF; CDR3nt: TGTGCCAGCAAGGGTCTAGGAGGAACCGGGCCCCAGTACTTC; d_gene: NA; v_gene: TRBV27; j_gene: TRBJ2-5; abundance: NA
CDR3aa: CASTLNAQGAGSPLHF; CDR3nt: TGTGCCAGCACCCTGAACGCCCAGGGGGCAGGGTCACCCCTCCACTTT; d_gene: TRBD1; v_gene: TRBV2; j_gene: TRBJ1-6; abundance: NA
CDR3aa: CASSLWTSGSRYEQYF; CDR3nt: TGTGCCAGTAGTCTTTGGACTAGCGGGAGTCGATACGAGCAGTACTTC; d_gene: TRBD2; v_gene: TRBV19; j_gene: TRBJ2-7; abundance: NA
CDR3aa: CASSLTGGRYEQYF; CDR3nt: TGTGCCAGCAGTTTGACAGGGGGCAGATACGAGCAGTACTTC; d_gene: TRBD1; v_gene: TRBV28; j_gene: TRBJ2-7; abundance: NA
CDR3aa: CASSLVGQGADTQYF; CDR3nt: TGCGCCAGCAGCTTGGTAGGACAGGGGGCAGATACGCAGTATTTT; d_gene: TRBD1; v_gene: TRBV5-1; j_gene: TRBJ2-3; abundance: NA
CDR3aa: CASRSGRTYNEQFF; CDR3nt: TGTGCCAGCAGGTCTGGCAGAACCTACAATGAGCAGTTCTTC; d_gene: NA; v_gene: TRBV6-5; j_gene: TRBJ2-1; abundance: NA
CDR3aa: CASSQDGRALNEQFF; CDR3nt: TGTGCCAGCAGCCAAGACGGGAGGGCCCTCAATGAGCAGTTCTTC; d_gene: TRBD2; v_gene: TRBV3-1/TRBV3-2; j_gene: TRBJ2-1; abundance: NA
CDR3aa: CASSPRGTNTDTQYF; CDR3nt: TGTGCCAGCAGCCCGCGGGGGACTAACACAGATACGCAGTATTTT; d_gene: TRBD2; v_gene: TRBV9; j_gene: TRBJ2-3; abundance: NA
CDR3aa: CASSQGGGSYEQYF; CDR3nt: TGTGCCAGCAGCCAAGGGGGGGGGTCCTACGAGCAGTACTTC; d_gene: TRBD2; v_gene: TRBV4-2; j_gene: TRBJ2-7; abundance: NA
CDR3aa: CASIYPPGGVGYTF; CDR3nt: TGTGCCAGCATCTACCCCCCCGGCGGGGTAGGCTACACCTTC; d_gene: NA; v_gene: TRBV7-3; j_gene: TRBJ1-2; abundance: NA
CDR3aa: CASSLPGRNEQFF; CDR3nt: TGTGCCAGCAGCCTCCCAGGGCGGAATGAGCAGTTCTTC; d_gene: NA; v_gene: TRBV5-4; j_gene: TRBJ2-1; abundance: NA
CDR3aa: CASSLGYQETQYF; CDR3nt: TGTGCCAGCAGCCTCGGGTACCAAGAGACCCAGTACTTC; d_gene: NA; v_gene: TRBV13; j_gene: TRBJ2-5; abundance: NA
CDR3aa: CASSVASGVMNTGELFF; CDR3nt: TGTGCCAGCAGCGTAGCATCGGGGGTCATGAACACCGGGGAGCTGTTTTTT; d_gene: NA; v_gene: TRBV9; j_gene: TRBJ2-2; abundance: once
CDR3aa: CATSDPAGTGVTDTQYF; CDR3nt: TGTGCCACCAGTGATCCCGCCGGGACAGGGGTCACAGATACGCAGTATTTT; d_gene: TRBD1; v_gene: TRBV24-1; j_gene: TRBJ2-3; abundance: NA
CDR3aa: CASSPAGAGELFF; CDR3nt: TGTGCCAGCTCACCAGCAGGGGCCGGGGAGCTGTTTTTT; d_gene: NA; v_gene: TRBV18; j_gene: TRBJ2-2; abundance: NA
CDR3aa: CASSPSGAWGNQPQHF; CDR3nt: TGTGCCAGCAGCCCCTCTGGGGCCTGGGGCAATCAGCCCCAGCATTTT; d_gene: NA; v_gene: TRBV5-5; j_gene: TRBJ1-5; abundance: NA
CDR3aa: CASSRVTGPRPPYEQYF; CDR3nt: TGTGCCAGCAGCCGAGTGACAGGGCCAAGACCACCCTACGAGCAGTACTTC; d_gene: TRBD1; v_gene: TRBV11-2; j_gene: TRBJ2-7; abundance: once
CDR3aa: CASSRTSGRSSYNEQFF; CDR3nt: TGTGCCAGCAGCCGGACTAGCGGGAGGAGCTCCTACAATGAGCAGTTCTTC; d_gene: TRBD2; v_gene: TRBV5-4; j_gene: TRBJ2-1; abundance: NA
CDR3aa: CASSSGTHYGYTF; CDR3nt: TGTGCCAGCAGTTCTGGGACACACTATGGCTACACCTTC; d_gene: NA; v_gene: TRBV28; j_gene: TRBJ1-2; abundance: NA
CDR3aa: CASSDWSSASIQYF; CDR3nt: TGCGCCAGCAGTGACTGGTCTAGCGCGAGCATTCAGTACTTC; d_gene: NA; v_gene: TRBV10-1; j_gene: TRBJ2-4; abundance: once
CDR3aa: CASSSTVANSPLHF; CDR3nt: TGTGCCAGCAGCTCCACAGTGGCTAATTCACCCCTCCACTTT; d_gene: NA; v_gene: TRBV7-9; j_gene: TRBJ1-6; abundance: NA
CDR3aa: CASRYGQASSYNSPLHF; CDR3nt: TGTGCCAGCAGGTACGGACAGGCAAGCTCCTATAATTCACCCCTCCACTTT; d_gene: TRBD1; v_gene: TRBV11-2; j_gene: TRBJ1-6; abundance: NA
CDR3aa: CSSAVQVQETQYF; CDR3nt: TGCAGCTCGGCGGTACAGGTTCAAGAGACCCAGTACTTC; d_gene: NA; v_gene: TRBV29-1; j_gene: TRBJ2-5; abundance: NA
CDR3aa: CASTGEARGTEAFF; CDR3nt: TGTGCCAGCACCGGGGAGGCTCGTGGCACTGAAGCTTTCTTT; d_gene: NA; v_gene: TRBV6-5; j_gene: TRBJ1-1; abundance: NA
CDR3aa: CASSVVGHSTDTQYF; CDR3nt: TGTGCCAGCAGCGTAGTGGGACATAGCACAGATACGCAGTATTTT; d_gene: NA; v_gene: TRBV9; j_gene: TRBJ2-3; abundance: NA
CDR3aa: CSARADSGAFF; CDR3nt: TGCAGTGCTAGAGCGGATTCGGGGGCTTTCTTT; d_gene: NA; v_gene: TRBV20-1; j_gene: TRBJ1-1; abundance: NA
CDR3aa: CAIRSGASTDTQYF; CDR3nt: TGTGCCATCAGGAGCGGAGCTAGCACAGATACGCAGTATTTT; d_gene: NA; v_gene: TRBV10-3; j_gene: TRBJ2-3; abundance: NA
CDR3aa: CASSPGTGINEQFF; CDR3nt: TGTGCCAGCAGTCCGGGGACAGGGATCAATGAGCAGTTCTTC; d_gene: TRBD1; v_gene: TRBV2; j_gene: TRBJ2-1; abundance: few
CDR3aa: CASSSTGGEYQPQHF; CDR3nt: TGTGCCAGCAGCTCGACAGGGGGCGAATATCAGCCCCAGCATTTT; d_gene: TRBD1; v_gene: TRBV5-6; j_gene: TRBJ1-5; abundance: NA
CDR3aa: CATSRGGAGAYNEQFF; CDR3nt: TGTGCCACCAGCAGAGGGGGAGCGGGTGCCTACAATGAGCAGTTCTTC; d_gene: NA; v_gene: TRBV15; j_gene: TRBJ2-1; abundance: NA
CDR3aa: CASSLDGQGEAFF; CDR3nt: TGTGCCAGCAGCCTTGATGGACAGGGTGAAGCTTTCTTT; d_gene: TRBD1; v_gene: TRBV9; j_gene: TRBJ1-1; abundance: NA
CDR3aa: CASSLRIMRTDRNSYGYTF; CDR3nt: TGTGCCAGCAGCTTGCGCATAATGAGGACAGACCGAAATTCCTATGGCTACACCTTC; d_gene: NA; v_gene: TRBV11-2; j_gene: TRBJ1-2; abundance: NA
CDR3aa: CASSIDRGRLEKLFF; CDR3nt: TGTGCCAGCAGTATCGACAGGGGGCGCCTTGAAAAACTGTTTTTT; d_gene: TRBD1; v_gene: TRBV28; j_gene: TRBJ1-4; abundance: NA
CDR3aa: CASSLGPGTYEQYF; CDR3nt: TGTGCCAGCAGCTTAGGCCCAGGGACCTACGAGCAGTACTTC; d_gene: NA; v_gene: TRBV11-3; j_gene: TRBJ2-7; abundance: NA
CDR3aa: CASSLTGLGAGNTEAFF; CDR3nt: TGTGCCAGCAGCTTAACAGGATTGGGGGCTGGGAACACTGAAGCTTTCTTT; d_gene: NA; v_gene: TRBV7-3; j_gene: TRBJ1-1; abundance: few
CDR3aa: CASSFGTGVYEQYF; CDR3nt: TGTGCCAGCAGTTTCGGGACAGGGGTCTACGAGCAGTACTTC; d_gene: TRBD1; v_gene: TRBV27; j_gene: TRBJ2-7; abundance: NA
CDR3aa: CASSRLAGGRGETQYF; CDR3nt: TGTGCCAGCAGTCGACTAGCGGGGGGCCGGGGAGAGACCCAGTACTTC; d_gene: TRBD2; v_gene: TRBV5-4; j_gene: TRBJ2-5; abundance: NA
CDR3aa: CASSQDRVFRQGRVYGYTF; CDR3nt: TGCGCCAGCAGCCAAGACCGGGTTTTTAGACAGGGGAGAGTCTATGGCTACACCTTC; d_gene: TRBD1; v_gene: TRBV4-1; j_gene: TRBJ1-2; abundance: NA
CDR3aa: CASSQFSEGNTEAFF; CDR3nt: TGCGCCAGCAGCCAATTTTCCGAGGGGAACACTGAAGCTTTCTTT; d_gene: NA; v_gene: TRBV5-1; j_gene: TRBJ1-1; abundance: NA
CDR3aa: CASSLDPEGYGYTF; CDR3nt: TGTGCCAGCAGTCTCGACCCAGAGGGCTATGGCTACACCTTC; d_gene: NA; v_gene: TRBV5-5; j_gene: TRBJ1-2; abundance: NA
CDR3aa: CASTLGRYNEQFF; CDR3nt: TGTGCCAGCACCTTGGGTCGTTACAATGAGCAGTTCTTC; d_gene: NA; v_gene: TRBV5-6; j_gene: TRBJ2-1; abundance: NA
CDR3aa: CASFHGQGANTEAFF; CDR3nt: TGTGCCAGTTTCCATGGACAGGGGGCCAACACTGAAGCTTTCTTT; d_gene: TRBD1; v_gene: TRBV19; j_gene: TRBJ1-1; abundance: NA
CDR3aa: CASSLDWAGGPLEQYF; CDR3nt: TGTGCCAGCAGCTTAGATTGGGCGGGAGGTCCCCTGGAGCAGTACTTC; d_gene: TRBD2; v_gene: TRBV11-3; j_gene: TRBJ2-7; abundance: NA
CDR3aa: CASSSWGGSSYNEQFF; CDR3nt: TGTGCCAGCAGCTCATGGGGCGGTAGCTCCTACAATGAGCAGTTCTTC; d_gene: NA; v_gene: TRBV11-1; j_gene: TRBJ2-1; abundance: NA
CDR3aa: CASRPTGAETQYF; CDR3nt: TGTGCCAGCAGACCGACAGGGGCGGAGACCCAGTACTTC; d_gene: TRBD1; v_gene: TRBV6-6; j_gene: TRBJ2-5; abundance: NA
CDR3aa: CASTFLSGTHGGTEAFF; CDR3nt: TGTGCCAGCACCTTCCTTTCCGGGACCCACGGGGGCACTGAAGCTTTCTTT; d_gene: NA; v_gene: TRBV7-8; j_gene: TRBJ1-1; abundance: once
CDR3aa: CASSQQGLQETQYF; CDR3nt: TGTGCCAGCAGCCAGCAAGGACTACAAGAGACCCAGTACTTC; d_gene: NA; v_gene: TRBV7-9; j_gene: TRBJ2-5; abundance: NA
CDR3aa: CASSVVQGRSGEQFF; CDR3nt: TGTGCCAGCAGCGTAGTCCAGGGTAGGTCGGGTGAGCAGTTCTTC; d_gene: NA; v_gene: TRBV9; j_gene: TRBJ2-1; abundance: NA
CDR3aa: CASGEGATEAFF; CDR3nt: TGTGCTAGTGGGGAGGGGGCCACTGAAGCTTTCTTT; d_gene: TRBD1; v_gene: TRBV12-5; j_gene: TRBJ1-1; abundance: NA
CDR3aa: CASSQPQGNYGYTF; CDR3nt: TGCGCCAGCAGCCAACCACAGGGGAACTATGGCTACACCTTC; d_gene: TRBD1; v_gene: TRBV4-1; j_gene: TRBJ1-2; abundance: NA
CDR3aa: CASSLSQGGGNEQFF; CDR3nt: TGTGCCAGCAGCTTAAGTCAGGGAGGAGGCAATGAGCAGTTCTTC; d_gene: NA; v_gene: TRBV11-2; j_gene: TRBJ2-1; abundance: NA